Included here is one TCR beta chain sequence, with context. Its cognate antigen is unknown. This sample is part of a study of T cells in localized non-small cell lung cancer. Points from the study as a whole: As only one tumor region underwent sequencing, heterogeneity remains possible.

CDR3 length: 14 amino acids. V lost 3 bases and J 3 bases, leaving 11 bases between the germline ends. The V gene's germline CDR1 is SEHNR and CDR2 FQNEAQ (reference sequence). Using immunoSEQ multiplex PCR, the repertoire was profiled, and TCRdb retains in-frame clones only, with some absent. Of 60,000 or so clones in the sample, 81% are singletons; the top ten hold less than 5.5%. The sequences come from PBMCs, collected before any cancer treatment. This receptor was obtained from a man aged 35 to 69 with stage II lung adenocarcinoma. V usage is TRBV7-9 and J usage is TRBJ1-2, with D possibly matching TRBD1 (5 bases). The CDR3 reads CASSFGRVDYGYTF. The CDR3 bases are TGTGCCAGCAGCTTCGGCAGGGTCGACTATGGCTACACCTTC.